This T cell receptor beta chain was found in a study of CD8 T cells in ankylosing spondylitis. TCRdb fed the 5' RACE reads into MiXCR, producing one record per CDR3 protein. The sample lists 150,000 to 200,000 distinct CDR3 sequences; around 32% were seen once. Points on this clonotype: Its cognate antigen is unknown.

Study outcomes and limitations: Reportedly, disease-linked clones are significantly enriched in ankylosing spondylitis patients' matched synovial fluid. The study identified a TCR beta motif of under ten highly homologous variants that appeared characteristic of ankylosing spondylitis blood. With a CD8+ phenotype, disease-linked clones were relatively rare in peripheral blood.

Sequencing was done on a sample of synovial fluid, either unsorted or a sorted T cell fraction (not recorded which). This sequence was found in a male donor with ankylosing spondylitis.

The DNA for the CDR3 is TGTGCCAGCAGCTTAGTACCAGGGAGTGGGTACGAGCAGTACTTC. Residues: CASSLVPGSGYEQYF. This rearrangement joins TRBV7-2 to TRBJ2-7; perhaps D is TRBD1 or TRBD2 (5 bases each). Per the germline V gene, CDR1 is SGHTA and CDR2 is FQGNSA. The CDR3 is 15 amino acids. V lost 1 base, J lost 4 bases, and 14 bases lay in between.